The 26 T cell receptor beta chains reported below all come from one sample, sequenced in a study of cytomegalovirus exposure and HLA in healthy donors. The PCR employed 60 Vbeta primers together with 13 Jbeta primers. Some clones are missing from TCRdb's copy, which holds only in-frame ones; the method was immunoSEQ multiplex PCR. The sample records about 150,000 clones, roughly 80% being singletons. What was sequenced was PBMCs. These receptor sequences come from a male donor in good health and CMV-seronegative.

V is TRBV5-1 and J is TRBJ2-6, with D possibly being TRBD2 (5 bases). Germline CDR1 reads SGHRS; CDR2 reads YFSETQ. Trimming removed 0 bases from V and 0 bases from J, with 7 bases in between. The CDR3 totals 16 residues. The CDR3 DNA follows: TGCGCCAGCAGCTTGGTACGGGGCTCTGGGGCCAACGTCCTGACTTTC. This encodes CASSLVRGSGANVLTF. Full variable domain (missing parts from reference TRBV5-1 and TRBJ2-6): KAGVTQTPRYLIKTRGQQVTLSCSPISGHRSVSWYQQTPGQGLQFLFEYFSETQRNKGNFPGRFSGRQFSNSRSEMNVSTLELGDSALYLCASSLVRGSGANVLTFGAGSRLTVL.

In the case of this clone: Germline and junction disagree at one end, which may indicate a read error. This rearrangement joins TRBV7-9 to TRBJ1-2; D uncertain. This CDR3 comprises 16 residues. Germline-derived CDR1 and CDR2 are SEHNR and FQNEAQ (reference sequence). Here the CDR3 reads CSSSLLSRAQAYGYTF. The CDR3 bases are TGTTCCAGCAGCTTATTATCCCGTGCCCAGGCCTATGGCTACACCTTC.

The table lists this clone with a few counts. This chain joins TRBV5-8 and TRBJ1-2; D call uncertain. The germline CDR1 and CDR2 sequences are SGHTS and YDEGEE. The ends were cut back, 2 bases at V and 4 bases at J, with 9 bases in the middle. The CDR3 runs to 13 residues. The CDR3 nucleotides are TGTGCCAGCAGCTTCCTTGCGGGCTATGGCTACACCTTC. This gives the protein CASSFLAGYGYTF.

This clone was seen only a few times. The chain couples TRBV4-1 to TRBJ2-7; maybe TRBD2 (6 bases). Trimming pared 1 base from V and 7 bases from J, leaving 17 bases between. Germline V gene sequence: CDR1 MGHRA, CDR2 YSYEKL. The CDR3 contains 15 residues. The CDR3 protein is CASSQVPGLAGEQYF. In DNA form, the CDR3 reads TGCGCCAGCAGCCAAGTCCCCGGACTTGCGGGAGAGCAGTACTTC.

The chain carries TRBV7-8 and TRBJ2-1; D not certain. The CDR3 consists of 16 residues. The germline V and J ends were trimmed by 1 base and 3 bases, with 13 bases remaining between them. Germline CDR1 SGHVS, CDR2 FQNEAQ. The CDR3 DNA is TGTGCCAGCAGCTTAGTTCTAGTTTCGCGCTACAATGAGCAGTTCTTC. It translates to CASSLVLVSRYNEQFF.

This chain connects TRBV6-5 to TRBJ2-5, with 10 bases aligning to TRBD1. CDR1 is MNHEY, CDR2 SVGAGI, per germline. V was pared by 7 bases and J by 3 bases, with 8 bases of the junction left unmatched. The CDR3 extends over 15 amino acids. Here the CDR3 DNA reads TGTGCCAGCACCAAGACAGGGGGCTTAAAAGAGACCCAGTACTTC. This codes for CASTKTGGLKETQYF.

The gene calls are TRBV19 and TRBJ1-5; 7 nucleotides agree with TRBD1. Per germline, CDR1 LNHDA and CDR2 SQIVND (reference sequence). J was trimmed by 0 bases and V by 6 bases; bases with no gene match: 8. The length of the CDR3 is 16 residues. CDR3 in amino acids: CASSPNRGGSNQPQHF. CDR3 sequence (DNA): TGTGCCAGTAGCCCAAACAGGGGAGGTAGCAATCAGCCCCAGCATTTT.

The V gene is TRBV14, the J gene TRBJ1-1; the D is unclear. The germline V and J ends were trimmed by 3 bases and 3 bases, with 8 bases remaining between them. The CDR3 extends over 13 amino acids. Germline assignment: CDR1 SGHDN and CDR2 FVKESK. The CDR3: CASSQGLDTEAFF. In DNA, the CDR3 is TGTGCCAGCAGCCAGGGCTTAGACACTGAAGCTTTCTTT.

The chain is built from TRBV4-3 and TRBJ2-2, with D possibly matching TRBD1 (6 bases). The CDR3 spans 17 residues. The germline CDR1 and CDR2 sequences are LGHNA and YSLEER. V lost 4 bases and J 3 bases, leaving 18 bases between the germline ends. The CDR3 sequence: CASSPNRDTEYTGELFF. For the CDR3, the DNA is TGCGCCAGCAGCCCTAACCGGGACACTGAGTACACCGGGGAGCTGTTTTTT.

The chain joins TRBV5-4 to TRBJ1-1; TRBD1 matches at 7 bases. Germline V gene sequence: CDR1 SGHNT, CDR2 YYREEE (reference sequence). J was trimmed by 2 bases and V by 3 bases; bases with no gene match: 4. CDR3 length: 14 amino acids. The CDR3 protein is CASSSHRGNTEAFF. The DNA for the CDR3 is TGTGCCAGCAGCTCCCACAGGGGTAACACTGAAGCTTTCTTT.

The rearrangement uses TRBV7-2 and TRBJ2-3; TRBD2 agrees at 8 bases. CDR1 SGHTA and CDR2 FQGNSA come from the germline V gene. The CDR3 totals 16 residues. V lost 1 base and J lost 8; bases outside the gene matches: 11. CDR3 sequence: CASSLGPGTSLVTQYF. The DNA of the CDR3 is TGTGCCAGCAGCTTAGGGCCAGGGACTAGTTTGGTTACGCAGTATTTT.

This clone has only one observation. J is TRBJ2-7 and V is TRBV30; D ambiguous. The CDR3 is 12 residues long. Trimming left V 3 bases short and J 4 bases short, with 10 bases between. Germline V gene lookup returns CDR1 GTSNPN and CDR2 SVGIG (reference sequence). The CDR3, as DNA: TGTGCCTGGAGCGCCCCCGGTTACGAGCAGTACTTC. Protein sequence: CAWSAPGYEQYF.

Note on this clone: Relative to the germline gene, one junction end is altered; a read error may explain this. The chain carries TRBV10-1 and TRBJ2-2, with TRBD1 identical over 9 bases. This CDR3 has 15 amino acids. Germline V gives CDR1 WNHNN, CDR2 SYGVQD (reference sequence). This chain's CDR3 is CASSPGTGNAGELFF. DNA for the CDR3: TGCGCCAGCAGCCCCGGGACAGGGAACGCCGGGGAGCTGTTTTTT.

This sequence joins TRBV7-2 and TRBJ2-7, with 7 bases fitting TRBD2. CDR3 length: 14 amino acids. The germline gives CDR1 SGHTA, CDR2 FQGNSA. V dropped 1 base and J dropped 6; count of bases not matched to a gene: 6. The CDR3, as DNA: TGTGCCAGCAGCTTAGAAGGGACTACTACCGAGCAGTACTTC. It is translated as CASSLEGTTTEQYF.

This chain links TRBV29-1 with TRBJ1-2; 8 positions match TRBD1. The CDR3 runs 13 residues. J was trimmed by 7 bases and V by 3 bases; bases with no gene match: 7. Germline V gives CDR1 SQVTM, CDR2 ANQGSEA. The CDR3 loop reads CSVDGQGIGGYTF. The DNA of the CDR3 is TGCAGCGTTGACGGACAGGGAATCGGTGGCTACACCTTC.

The rearrangement joins TRBV30 to TRBJ1-1, with D possibly TRBD1 on 6 matching bases. Germline V gives CDR1 GTSNPN, CDR2 SVGIG (reference sequence). CDR3 size: 11 residues. Trimming shortened V by 2 bases and J by 5 bases, and 6 bases separated the two germline ends. CDR3 nucleotides: TGTGCCTGGAGTCAGGGGACTGAAGCTTTCTTT. Its protein product is CAWSQGTEAFF.

The rearrangement links TRBV9 to TRBJ1-2, with D perhaps matching TRBD1 (6 bases). The V and J ends lost 3 bases and 5 bases respectively, with 17 bases between them. The germline V gene has CDR1 SGDLS and CDR2 YYNGEE. The CDR3 loop spans 15 amino acids. DNA for the CDR3: TGTGCCAGCAGCGCCCGACAGGTGCCCCTATATGGCTACACCTTC. Its protein product is CASSARQVPLYGYTF.

The chain carries TRBV5-4 and TRBJ2-5, with TRBD2 matching 7 bases. The CDR3 is 17 residues long. From germline, CDR1 is SGHNT and CDR2 YYREEE (reference sequence). V lost 4 bases to trimming and J lost 4 bases; unmatched junction nucleotides: 16. In DNA, the CDR3 is TGTGCCAGCAGCAGCGGGCGGTCCGGGGACTACAGAGAGACCCAGTACTTC. Protein sequence: CASSSGRSGDYRETQYF.

This clone was recorded a few times. The genes are TRBV25-1 and TRBJ2-3; D is unresolved. The CDR3 sequence is 13 residues long. Germline loops: CDR1 MGHDK, CDR2 SYGVNS. The V end lost 3 bases, the J end lost 3 bases, and 7 bases lay between the germline ends. In nucleotides, the CDR3 is TGTGCCAGCAGTGACCAGATAACAGATACGCAGTATTTT. Its protein is CASSDQITDTQYF.

The chain employs TRBV9 and TRBJ2-3; TRBD2 is a possible D gene (7 bases). Germline loops: CDR1 SGDLS, CDR2 YYNGEE. The CDR3 spans 15 residues. Deletions cut 0 bases from V and 4 bases from J, with 12 bases between. CDR3 sequence reads: CASSVGGGIADTQYF. The CDR3 region has the DNA TGTGCCAGCAGCGTAGGGGGGGGCATCGCAGATACGCAGTATTTT.

The chain joins TRBV5-8 to TRBJ2-7; weak D call: TRBD1 (5 bases). The CDR3 is 13 residues long. Trimming left V 0 bases short and J 5 bases short, with 9 bases between. Germline loops: CDR1 SGHTS, CDR2 YDEGEE. The DNA of the CDR3 is TGTGCCAGCAGCTTGGCAGGGCCCCACGAGCAGTACTTC. Its translation is CASSLAGPHEQYF. Full variable domain (remainder filled in from reference TRBV5-8 and TRBJ2-7): EAGVTQSPTHLIKTRGQQATLRCSPISGHTSVYWYQQALGLGLQFLLWYDEGEERNRGNFPPRFSGRQFPNYSSELNVNALELEDSALYLCASSLAGPHEQYFGPGTRLTVT.

V gene TRBV14 combines with J gene TRBJ1-3, with TRBD1 as a possible D gene (5 bases). This CDR3 spans 13 amino acids. Trimming cost V 1 base and J 4 bases, with 5 bases left between them. Germline V gene data show CDR1 as SGHDN and CDR2 as FVKESK. CDR3: CASSQAGGNTIYF. In nucleotides, the CDR3 is TGTGCCAGCAGCCAAGCAGGGGGAAACACCATATATTTT.

This clone occurred a few times. This chain connects TRBV19 to TRBJ1-2; 8 nucleotides agree with TRBD1. V lost 6 bases, J lost 3 bases, and 3 bases stayed unmatched. The CDR3 covers 13 residues. Germline CDR1 and CDR2: LNHDA and SQIVND (reference sequence). The CDR3 nucleotides read TGTGCCAGTAGGTGGGGACAGGACTATGGCTACACCTTC. Translating it yields CASRWGQDYGYTF.

This clone was found once. The chain uses TRBV2 and TRBJ2-5; 10 nucleotides line up with TRBD2. Unmatched junction bases numbered 2, after V lost 5 bases and J lost 5 bases. Germline lookup yields CDR1 SNHLY and CDR2 FYNNEI. CDR3 length: 13 residues. CDR3 region: CASSTSGEETQYF. DNA for the CDR3: TGTGCCAGCAGTACTAGCGGGGAGGAGACCCAGTACTTC.

This clone was found a few times. This chain connects TRBV9 to TRBJ1-1; tentative D call: TRBD1 (6 bases). The germline V gene encodes CDR1 SGDLS and CDR2 YYNGEE. CDR3 length equals 14 residues. With 3 bases removed from V and 1 base from J, the gap between germline ends came to 10 bases. The CDR3 nucleotides read TGTGCCAGCAGCGCAGACAGGAGGAACACTGAAGCTTTCTTT. Translating gives CASSADRRNTEAFF. Full variable domain (outside the CDR3, taken from reference TRBV9 and TRBJ1-1): DSGVTQTPKHLITATGQRVTLRCSPRSGDLSVYWYQQSLDQGLQFLIQYYNGEERAKGNILERFSAQQFPDLHSELNLSSLELGDSALYFCASSADRRNTEAFFGQGTRLTVV.

V gene TRBV27 combines with J gene TRBJ2-1; possibly TRBD2 for D (6 bases). Trimming left V 7 bases short and J 4 bases short, with 14 bases between. The CDR3 totals 14 residues. CDR1 and CDR2 from the germline V gene are MNHEY and SMNVEV (reference sequence). The CDR3 region is CASTRGENYNEQFF. DNA of the CDR3: TGTGCCAGCACCCGCGGGGAAAATTACAATGAGCAGTTCTTC.